This entry lists 32 T cell receptor beta chains sequenced from one sample in a study of blood T cells in healthy people across ages. A J-beta primer mix and a sample-barcoded 5' primer were used in a second PCR of roughly 6 to 12 cycles. TCRdb passed the 5' RACE reads through MiXCR, listing each CDR3 protein once. The sample carries hundreds of thousands of distinct CDR3 sequences, roughly three fifths recorded once. Sequencing was performed on blood. The source is a man in his forties or fifties in good health.

V gene TRBV7-9 combines with J gene TRBJ2-6; D remains unclear. This CDR3 contains 12 residues. V shed 6 bases and J shed 3 bases, with 3 bases lying between them. The germline V gene has CDR1 SEHNR and CDR2 FQNEAQ (reference sequence). CDR3 nucleotide sequence: TGTGCCAGCAGTCATGGGGCCAACGTCCTGACTTTC. Protein product: CASSHGANVLTF.

J is TRBJ2-6 and V is TRBV29-1, with a possible D match to TRBD1 (6 bases). Trimming took 4 bases from V and 0 from J, leaving 10 bases between them. This CDR3 is built from 15 residues. Germline CDR1 and CDR2: SQVTM and ANQGSEA. CDR3 nucleotide sequence: TGCAGCGTTGGACAGGTGGGCTCTGGGGCCAACGTCCTGACTTTC. As protein: CSVGQVGSGANVLTF.

The J gene is TRBJ1-2, the V gene TRBV14; possible D gene TRBD1, 6 bases. Germline CDR1 is SGHDN and CDR2 is FVKESK. The V gene lost 1 base and the J gene lost 4 bases, with 16 bases spanning the gap. This CDR3 has 16 amino acids. CDR3 bases: TGTGCCAGCAGCCAAGGGGCGGCAGGGGCTGGCTATGGCTACACCTTC. It is translated as CASSQGAAGAGYGYTF.

The sample holds a few counts of this clonotype. The chain combines TRBV28 with TRBJ2-7; tentative D call: TRBD2 (6 bases). CDR1 MDHEN and CDR2 SYDVKM come from the germline V gene. The CDR3 totals 16 residues. The V end lost 4 bases, the J end lost 7 bases, and 23 bases lay between the germline ends. The CDR3 loop reads CASSSDGREHYNEQYF. The CDR3 coding sequence is TGTGCCAGCAGTTCAGACGGACGGGAGCATTACAATGAGCAGTACTTC.

The V gene is TRBV29-1, the J gene TRBJ2-4; tentative D call: TRBD2 (5 bases). The end of the DNA is better explained by TRBJ2-5, so the J call may be wrong. There are 14 residues in the CDR3. The V gene's germline CDR1 is SQVTM and CDR2 ANQGSEA. CDR3 nucleotide sequence: TGCAGCGGAATAGGACGGGGATTGGAGCAGACCCAGTACTTC. Translated: CSGIGRGLEQTQYF.

This clonotype occurred a few times. The chain recombines TRBV6-6 with TRBJ2-3; no firm D call. The germline V and J ends were trimmed by 4 bases and 2 bases, with 19 bases remaining between them. CDR3 length: 17 amino acids. Germline CDR1 is MNHNY and CDR2 is SVGAGI (reference sequence). DNA of the CDR3: TGTGCCAGCAGTTCACCCTTCGGCGACCAATTCACAGATACGCAGTATTTT. Amino acids: CASSSPFGDQFTDTQYF.

The chain couples TRBV29-1 to TRBJ2-2; TRBD2 is a possible D gene (5 bases). The germline CDR1 and CDR2 sequences are SQVTM and ANQGSEA. V shed 3 bases and J shed 7 bases, with 15 bases lying between them. The CDR3 is 14 residues long. The CDR3 loop is CSVDGPGVVGELFF. CDR3 bases: TGCAGCGTTGACGGCCCCGGGGTTGTCGGGGAGCTGTTTTTT.

This sequence joins TRBV15 and TRBJ1-1, with a tentative D call TRBD1 (6 bases). The V gene lost 4 bases and the J gene lost 4 bases, with 19 bases spanning the gap. The CDR3 consists of 16 residues. CDR1 is LNHNV, CDR2 YYDKDF, per germline (reference sequence). CDR3 DNA sequence: TGTGCCACCAGCACTACCTTCAGAGGACAGAGCACTGAAGCTTTCTTT. Protein: CATSTTFRGQSTEAFF.

This rearrangement joins TRBV25-1 to TRBJ1-4; 7 positions agree with TRBD1. V trimming: 1 base; J trimming: 5 bases; junction bases outside the gene matches: 4. CDR3 length: 15 amino acids. CDR1 and CDR2 from the germline V gene are MGHDK and SYGVNS. CDR3 in DNA: TGTGCCAGCAGTGAATTAATGGGACAGAATGAAAAACTGTTTTTT. Encoded protein: CASSELMGQNEKLFF.

V is TRBV28 and J is TRBJ1-2; TRBD1 is a possible D gene (6 bases). Trimming left V 5 bases short and J 0 bases short, with 19 bases between. The CDR3 contains 17 residues. Looked up from germline, CDR1 is MDHEN and CDR2 is SYDVKM. DNA of the CDR3: TGTGCCAGCAGTCCGCGTGGGGGGGCCAAAGCTAACTATGGCTACACCTTC. Protein product: CASSPRGGAKANYGYTF.

This chain uses TRBV4-3 with TRBJ2-1; D unclear. The CDR3 sequence is 13 residues long. Germline V gene lookup returns CDR1 LGHNA and CDR2 YSLEER. Trimming cost V 3 bases and J 5 bases, with 8 bases left between them. This chain's CDR3 is CASSQLTDNEQFF. DNA of the CDR3: TGCGCCAGCAGCCAGTTGACGGACAATGAGCAGTTCTTC.

The sample holds a few counts of this clonotype. The chain employs TRBV20-1 and TRBJ2-1; 8 nucleotides agree with TRBD2. From germline, CDR1 is DFQATT and CDR2 SNEGSKA (reference sequence). J lost 1 base, V lost 3 bases, and 2 bases had no gene match. This CDR3 has 14 residues. CDR3 coding DNA: TGCAGTGCTAGTAGACTAGCGTCCTACAATGAGCAGTTCTTC. It encodes CSASRLASYNEQFF.

V usage is TRBV9 and J usage is TRBJ2-7; no definite D call. The germline V and J ends were trimmed by 2 bases and 4 bases, with 13 bases remaining between them. Germline V gives CDR1 SGDLS, CDR2 YYNGEE. This CDR3 has 14 amino acids. CDR3 loop: CASSVTTEPYEQYF. CDR3 DNA sequence: TGTGCCAGCAGCGTGACGACTGAACCGTACGAGCAGTACTTC.

The sample holds a few counts of this clonotype. This sequence joins TRBV28 and TRBJ2-5; tentatively, D is TRBD1 (5 bases). V lost 6 bases and J 2 bases, leaving 19 bases between the germline ends. The CDR3 spans 16 residues. Germline CDR1 and CDR2: MDHEN and SYDVKM. The CDR3 region is CASSPSTALNQETQYF. In DNA form, the CDR3 reads TGTGCCAGCAGCCCCTCGACAGCCCTCAATCAAGAGACCCAGTACTTC.

This chain joins TRBV14 and TRBJ2-5, with D maybe TRBD2 (5 bases). This CDR3 spans 17 amino acids. The germline CDR1 and CDR2 sequences are SGHDN and FVKESK. V gave up 1 base and J gave up 1 base, with 16 bases separating them. The CDR3 region is CASSQARVASSQETQYF. The CDR3 DNA is TGTGCCAGCAGCCAAGCAAGGGTCGCTAGCTCCCAAGAGACCCAGTACTTC.

CDR3 loop: CASSVAVEQYF. Here the CDR3 DNA reads TGCGCCAGCAGTGTGGCGGTAGAGCAGTACTTC. J is TRBJ2-7 and V is TRBV10-1; D is unclear. This CDR3 spans 11 amino acids. Germline V gene sequence: CDR1 WNHNN, CDR2 SYGVQD (reference sequence). Deletions cut 4 bases from V and 7 bases from J, with 8 bases between.

The rearrangement uses TRBV27 and TRBJ2-1; D uncertain. The germline gives CDR1 MNHEY, CDR2 SMNVEV (reference sequence). The germline V and J ends were trimmed by 5 bases and 9 bases, with 11 bases remaining between them. The CDR3 has 12 residues. The CDR3 coding sequence is TGTGCCAGCAGTGCGAATCCCGGTGAGCAGTTCTTC. It codes for CASSANPGEQFF.

This clonotype was seen only a few times. The chain links TRBV7-2 to TRBJ1-2; D may be TRBD1 (6 bases). V lost 3 bases and J lost 4, with 9 bases in between. Germline V lookup: CDR1 SGHTA, CDR2 FQGNSA. The CDR3 loop spans 13 amino acids. This chain's CDR3 is CASSFRDIYGYTF. CDR3 nucleotides: TGTGCCAGCAGCTTCCGGGACATCTATGGCTACACCTTC.

V and J are TRBV9 and TRBJ1-6, with D possibly being TRBD1 (5 bases). Per germline, CDR1 SGDLS and CDR2 YYNGEE. Trimming took 3 bases from V and 6 from J, leaving 19 bases between them. There are 17 residues in the CDR3. The CDR3 sequence: CASSELARVVPNSPLHF. CDR3 sequence (DNA): TGTGCCAGCAGCGAGTTGGCCAGGGTAGTCCCTAATTCACCCCTCCACTTT. The full variable domain, its missing parts supplied by reference TRBV9 and TRBJ1-6, is DSGVTQTPKHLITATGQRVTLRCSPRSGDLSVYWYQQSLDQGLQFLIQYYNGEERAKGNILERFSAQQFPDLHSELNLSSLELGDSALYFCASSELARVVPNSPLHFGNGTRLTVT.

The sample holds a few counts of this clonotype. The rearrangement uses TRBV29-1 and TRBJ2-3; TRBD2 agrees at 9 bases. Germline CDR1 SQVTM, CDR2 ANQGSEA. After removal of 7 bases from V and 2 bases from J, the junction contained 10 bases not matched to a gene. CDR3 length: 15 amino acids. The CDR3 DNA follows: TGCAGCGCCCGGACTAGCGCAACTCACACAGATACGCAGTATTTT. It is translated as CSARTSATHTDTQYF.

The chain links TRBV6-1 to TRBJ1-2; D is possibly TRBD1 (5 bases). With 4 bases removed from V and 6 bases from J, the gap between germline ends came to 18 bases. This CDR3 has 15 residues. Germline values: CDR1 MNHNS, CDR2 SASEGT. DNA of the CDR3: TGTGCCAGCAGTGGATCCGGACTGGGGGGGAATGGCTACACCTTC. Its protein product is CASSGSGLGGNGYTF.

V and J are TRBV20-1 and TRBJ1-5; 7 bases are shared with TRBD1. V lost 5 bases, J lost 2 bases, and 3 bases stayed unmatched. The CDR3 contains 13 residues. Germline assignment: CDR1 DFQATT and CDR2 SNEGSKA (reference sequence). DNA of the CDR3: TGCAGTGCTGAAACAGGGGGCAATCAGCCCCAGCATTTT. Its protein product is CSAETGGNQPQHF.

The chain has TRBV7-9 and TRBJ2-1; no reliable D call. The J call may not be correct, given that the DNA end is closer to TRBJ2-7. The germline gives CDR1 SEHNR, CDR2 FQNEAQ (reference sequence). The CDR3 totals 17 residues. CDR3 loop: CASSPRMFRGSYNEQYF. The DNA of the CDR3 is TGTGCCAGCAGCCCCCGGATGTTCCGAGGCTCCTACAATGAGCAGTACTTC.

The chain combines TRBV10-3 with TRBJ2-3, with 13 nucleotides matching TRBD2. CDR1 and CDR2 from the germline V gene are ENHRY and SYGVKD. V shed 10 bases and J 3 bases; nucleotides not matched to a gene: 10. This CDR3 spans 16 amino acids. CDR3 residues: CATSTGTSGATDTQYF. DNA of the CDR3: TGTGCCACGTCAACCGGGACTAGCGGGGCGACAGATACGCAGTATTTT.

The chain carries TRBV7-2 and TRBJ1-1; 7 nucleotides align to TRBD1. Per the germline V gene, CDR1 is SGHTA and CDR2 is FQGNSA. V shed 4 bases, J shed 1 base, and the junction held 9 bases outside the gene matches. The CDR3 contains 16 residues. The CDR3 DNA is TGTGCCAGCAGCTCTCGACAGGGCGAATGGAACACTGAAGCTTTCTTT. Residues: CASSSRQGEWNTEAFF.

The table lists this clonotype with a count of one. The rearrangement joins TRBV6-1 to TRBJ2-5, with D perhaps matching TRBD2 (7 bases). The germline CDR1 and CDR2 sequences are MNHNS and SASEGT. V lost 8 bases to trimming and J lost 4 bases, with 14 bases between them. The CDR3 totals 13 residues. The CDR3 region is CASDRGARETQYF. Here the CDR3 DNA reads TGTGCCAGCGACCGGGGGGCCAGAGAGACCCAGTACTTC.

The rearrangement uses TRBV7-9 and TRBJ2-6; no firm D call. This CDR3 contains 18 residues. V shed 3 bases and J shed 4 bases, with 19 bases lying between them. CDR1 is SEHNR, CDR2 FQNEAQ, per germline (reference sequence). The CDR3 spells CASSFYLGRASGANVLTF. The CDR3 DNA reads TGTGCCAGCAGCTTTTACCTAGGACGCGCCTCCGGGGCCAACGTCCTGACTTTC.

V usage is TRBV5-1 and J usage is TRBJ2-5, with a weak D call TRBD1 (6 bases). V lost 7 bases and J lost 2, with 18 bases in between. Germline V gives CDR1 SGHRS, CDR2 YFSETQ. The CDR3 sequence is 15 residues long. The DNA of the CDR3 is TGCGCCAGCCTTAAGGGGGTCTCCTTACAAGAGACCCAGTACTTC. Protein sequence: CASLKGVSLQETQYF.

The V and J genes are TRBV3-1 and TRBJ2-5; TRBD2 matches at 8 bases. This CDR3 is built from 17 residues. V was pared by 0 bases and J by 2 bases, with 8 bases of the junction left unmatched. CDR1 is LGHDT, CDR2 YNNKEL, per germline (reference sequence). CDR3 in amino acids: CASSQDRQRGPQETQYF. The CDR3 DNA follows: TGTGCCAGCAGCCAAGATAGGCAGCGGGGGCCTCAAGAGACCCAGTACTTC.

With regard to this clonotype: One end of the junction fails to match germline, which may point to a read error. The J gene is TRBJ2-2, the V gene TRBV5-1; unclear D gene. This CDR3 region has 14 residues. Per the germline V gene, CDR1 is SGHRS and CDR2 is YFSETQ. For the CDR3, the DNA is TGCGCCAACAGCTTGGCCGGAGTCTCCGGGGAGCTGTTTTTT. It translates to CANSLAGVSGELFF. The whole variable domain, filled in from reference TRBV5-1 and TRBJ2-2, reads KAGVTQTPRYLIKTRGQQVTLSCSPISGHRSVSWYQQTPGQGLQFLFEYFSETQRNKGNFPGRFSGRQFSNSRSEMNVSTLELGDSALYLCANSLAGVSGELFFGEGSRLTVL.

The chain uses TRBV27 and TRBJ2-7; 7 positions agree with TRBD1. The DNA end is more similar to TRBJ2-5, so the J call may be wrong. Germline V lookup: CDR1 MNHEY, CDR2 SMNVEV (reference sequence). The CDR3 contains 18 residues. The CDR3 nucleotides are TGTGCCAGCAGTTTAGGGGTTGGTACAGGGGCAGATCGAGAGACCCAGTACTTC. Amino acid sequence: CASSLGVGTGADRETQYF.

This chain links TRBV29-1 with TRBJ2-7; D is undetermined. The CDR3 is 15 amino acids. With 1 base removed from V and 0 bases from J, the gap between germline ends came to 13 bases. CDR1 is SQVTM and CDR2 is ANQGSEA in the germline V gene. The CDR3 DNA reads TGCAGCGTTGAAGCGGGCGACCACCGCTCCTACGAGCAGTACTTC. Translation gives CSVEAGDHRSYEQYF.